These T cell receptor beta chains were read from a single sample in a study of shared clonotypes between healthy human individuals. Method: immunoSEQ multiplex PCR; TCRdb's copy keeps in-frame clones and lacks some. Among roughly 2.1 million clones listed, roughly 91% were seen once. What was sequenced was naive CD8+ T cells from PBMCs. All receptors derive from a man between 18 and 29 years old in good health. Some clones in this sample may be carry-over from other donors' samples. The CDR3 runs from the conserved cysteine through the conserved F or W. The D gene is left open where the match is weak. Clone size, where shown, is once, few, many, or a class for clones that have expanded.

V gene: TRBV15
D gene: NA
clone size: NA
J gene: TRBJ2-1
CDR3 DNA: TGTGCCACCAGCAGGGTCCTGGAGGCAGAGCAGTTCTTC
CDR3 protein: CATSRVLEAEQFF

V gene: TRBV9
D gene: NA
clone size: NA
J gene: TRBJ1-1
CDR3 DNA: TGTGCCAGCAGCGTAATAGGACAGACAAACACTGAAGCTTTCTTT
CDR3 protein: CASSVIGQTNTEAFF

V gene: TRBV27
D gene: NA
clone size: NA
J gene: TRBJ2-5
CDR3 DNA: TGTGCCAGCAGTCCCTCAGCGTATTCAGGGGCTGGGGAGACCCAGTACTTC
CDR3 protein: CASSPSAYSGAGETQYF

V gene: TRBV9
D gene: TRBD1
clone size: once
J gene: TRBJ2-5
CDR3 DNA: TGTGCCAGCAGCGTGGACAGGGGGCGAGAGACCCAGTACTTC
CDR3 protein: CASSVDRGRETQYF

V gene: TRBV4-1
D gene: NA
clone size: NA
J gene: TRBJ2-7
CDR3 DNA: TGCGCCAGCAGCCAAGATTGGCCGGACTTCTACGAGCAGTACTTC
CDR3 protein: CASSQDWPDFYEQYF

V gene: TRBV27
D gene: NA
clone size: NA
J gene: TRBJ2-7
CDR3 DNA: TGTGCCAGCAGTTTATCGGGACACTTGCCCAGCGAGCAGTACTTC
CDR3 protein: CASSLSGHLPSEQYF

V gene: TRBV27
D gene: NA
clone size: NA
J gene: TRBJ2-1
CDR3 DNA: TGTGCCAGCAGATCGGGTGCCTACAATGAGCAGTTCTTC
CDR3 protein: CASRSGAYNEQFF

V gene: TRBV7-3
D gene: NA
clone size: once
J gene: TRBJ2-7
CDR3 DNA: TGTGCCAGCAGCCCGCCCTCCGAGCAGTACTTC
CDR3 protein: CASSPPSEQYF

V gene: TRBV7-8
D gene: NA
clone size: once
J gene: TRBJ2-3
CDR3 DNA: TGTGCCAGCAGCTCAGGACTAGGGGGAAACACAGATACGCAGTATTTT
CDR3 protein: CASSSGLGGNTDTQYF

V gene: TRBV7-2
D gene: TRBD1
clone size: NA
J gene: TRBJ2-7
CDR3 DNA: TGTGCCAGCAGCAAGTGGAAGACAGGGGGCAACGAGCAGTACTTC
CDR3 protein: CASSKWKTGGNEQYF

V gene: TRBV14
D gene: NA
clone size: once
J gene: TRBJ1-1
CDR3 DNA: TGTGCCAGCAGCCAATGGGACGCCCTGGGTTACACTGAAGCTTTCTTT
CDR3 protein: CASSQWDALGYTEAFF

V gene: TRBV6-5
D gene: NA
clone size: NA
J gene: TRBJ2-5
CDR3 DNA: TGTGCCAGCAGTTACTCTCTGGGGAATCCGGAGACCCAGTACTTC
CDR3 protein: CASSYSLGNPETQYF

V gene: TRBV28
D gene: NA
clone size: NA
J gene: TRBJ2-7
CDR3 DNA: TGTGCCAGCAGTTTCGAGGTAGTTTATGGAACCTCCTACGAGCAGTACTTC
CDR3 protein: CASSFEVVYGTSYEQYF

V gene: TRBV27
D gene: TRBD2
clone size: NA
J gene: TRBJ2-1
CDR3 DNA: TGTGCCAGCAGTTTCTTCGGCGGGGGATACAATGAGCAGTTCTTC
CDR3 protein: CASSFFGGGYNEQFF

V gene: TRBV5-1
D gene: TRBD2
clone size: NA
J gene: TRBJ2-1
CDR3 DNA: TGCGCCAGCAGCTTGGTGGTAGCGGGAGGGCCTCGTAATGAGCAGTTCTTC
CDR3 protein: CASSLVVAGGPRNEQFF

V gene: TRBV19
D gene: TRBD2
clone size: NA
J gene: TRBJ2-1
CDR3 DNA: TGTGCCAGTACCCTAGCGGGAAACTCCTACAATGAGCAGTTCTTC
CDR3 protein: CASTLAGNSYNEQFF

V gene: TRBV9
D gene: NA
clone size: NA
J gene: TRBJ2-5
CDR3 DNA: TGTGCCAGCAGCGTACACCCACAAGAGACCCAGTACTTC
CDR3 protein: CASSVHPQETQYF

V gene: TRBV27
D gene: TRBD1
clone size: once
J gene: TRBJ1-3
CDR3 DNA: TGTGCCAGCAGTTTAAGTGGACAGGGACTTTCCTCTGGAAACACCATATATTTT
CDR3 protein: CASSLSGQGLSSGNTIYF

V gene: TRBV19
D gene: NA
clone size: NA
J gene: TRBJ1-1
CDR3 DNA: TGTGCCAGTAGTCCCCTCATCAGGAACACTGAAGCTTTCTTT
CDR3 protein: CASSPLIRNTEAFF

V gene: TRBV28
D gene: NA
clone size: NA
J gene: TRBJ2-3
CDR3 DNA: TGTGCCAGCAGTTTATTGGGGTCGGGTGCAGATACGCAGTATTTT
CDR3 protein: CASSLLGSGADTQYF

V gene: TRBV9
D gene: TRBD2
clone size: NA
J gene: TRBJ2-2
CDR3 DNA: TGTGCCAGCAGCGCCGAAACACTAGCGCCTACCGGGGAGCTGTTTTTT
CDR3 protein: CASSAETLAPTGELFF

V gene: TRBV28
D gene: NA
clone size: NA
J gene: TRBJ2-3
CDR3 DNA: TGTGCCAGCACCCCCGGACCCAGGGGCCGGGCAGATACGCAGTATTTT
CDR3 protein: CASTPGPRGRADTQYF

V gene: TRBV7-2
D gene: TRBD2
clone size: NA
J gene: TRBJ2-3
CDR3 DNA: TGTGCCAGCAGCCGATCCCGGGCGGCGGGAGTGGCAGATACGCAGTATTTT
CDR3 protein: CASSRSRAAGVADTQYF

V gene: TRBV19
D gene: NA
clone size: NA
J gene: TRBJ2-4
CDR3 DNA: TGTGCCAGTAGTATAGAAAGGGCGGGATTAGCCAAAAACATTCAGTACTTC
CDR3 protein: CASSIERAGLAKNIQYF

V gene: TRBV7-8
D gene: NA
clone size: NA
J gene: TRBJ2-1
CDR3 DNA: TGTGCCAGCAGCTTAGCGCGTTCAGGCAGCCTGTACAATGAGCAGTTCTTC
CDR3 protein: CASSLARSGSLYNEQFF

V gene: TRBV27
D gene: NA
clone size: NA
J gene: TRBJ2-1
CDR3 DNA: TGTGCCAGCAGTGTTACAGGGGGGGCCTACAATGAGCAGTTCTTC
CDR3 protein: CASSVTGGAYNEQFF

V gene: TRBV27
D gene: NA
clone size: few
J gene: TRBJ2-1
CDR3 DNA: TGTGCCAGCAGTTTAAGGGGGGCGAATGAGCAGTTCTTC
CDR3 protein: CASSLRGANEQFF

V gene: TRBV10-3
D gene: NA
clone size: few
J gene: TRBJ2-1
CDR3 DNA: TGTGCCATCAGTGAGTGGGGGAATGAGCAGTTCTTC
CDR3 protein: CAISEWGNEQFF

V gene: TRBV7-9
D gene: NA
clone size: NA
J gene: TRBJ2-3
CDR3 DNA: TGTGCCAGCAGCCCCTTGGTAGACCGAGATACGCAGTATTTT
CDR3 protein: CASSPLVDRDTQYF

V gene: TRBV9
D gene: NA
clone size: NA
J gene: TRBJ1-3
CDR3 DNA: TGTGCCAGCAGCCCGAAGGACTCATACGGGATATATTTT
CDR3 protein: CASSPKDSYGIYF

V gene: TRBV28
D gene: NA
clone size: NA
J gene: TRBJ2-1
CDR3 DNA: TGTGCCAGCAGCCTAACCCCTAGATACAATGAGCAGTTCTTC
CDR3 protein: CASSLTPRYNEQFF

V gene: TRBV9
D gene: NA
clone size: NA
J gene: TRBJ1-3
CDR3 DNA: TGTGCCAGCAGCCATCAAAGGGACGACAGAGGAAACACCATATATTTT
CDR3 protein: CASSHQRDDRGNTIYF

V gene: TRBV5-1
D gene: NA
clone size: NA
J gene: TRBJ2-3
CDR3 DNA: TGCGCCAGCAGCTTACGGACGGGGGAGCCCACAGATACGCAGTATTTT
CDR3 protein: CASSLRTGEPTDTQYF

V gene: TRBV7-9
D gene: TRBD1
clone size: NA
J gene: TRBJ1-1
CDR3 DNA: TGCGCCAGCAGCCACAAATACGGACAGGGAGATACTGAAGCTTTCTTT
CDR3 protein: CASSHKYGQGDTEAFF

V gene: TRBV4-3
D gene: NA
clone size: NA
J gene: TRBJ2-3
CDR3 DNA: TGCGCCAGCAGCCAAGACTCCAGGAGGAACAGCCCCACAGATACGCAGTATTTT
CDR3 protein: CASSQDSRRNSPTDTQYF

V gene: TRBV28
D gene: TRBD2
clone size: NA
J gene: TRBJ2-7
CDR3 DNA: TGTGCCAGCGGACAGGGTACCATAAGGACTAGCGGGAGGGCCGGCGAGCAGTACTTC
CDR3 protein: CASGQGTIRTSGRAGEQYF

V gene: TRBV19
D gene: NA
clone size: NA
J gene: TRBJ2-7
CDR3 DNA: TGTGCCAGTAGTATTGGGCAGGTCTACGAGCAGTACTTC
CDR3 protein: CASSIGQVYEQYF

V gene: TRBV6-5
D gene: NA
clone size: NA
J gene: TRBJ2-1
CDR3 DNA: TGTGCCAGCAGTCGTTCCCTCTACAATGAGCAGTTCTTC
CDR3 protein: CASSRSLYNEQFF

V gene: TRBV9
D gene: NA
clone size: NA
J gene: TRBJ1-4
CDR3 DNA: TGTGCCAGCAGCGTAACAGGCGGAACTAATGAAAAACTGTTTTTT
CDR3 protein: CASSVTGGTNEKLFF

V gene: TRBV4-1
D gene: TRBD1
clone size: NA
J gene: TRBJ2-7
CDR3 DNA: TGCGCCAGCAGTGACACAGGGGGCCTGGGAGAGCAGTACTTC
CDR3 protein: CASSDTGGLGEQYF

V gene: TRBV13
D gene: TRBD1
clone size: NA
J gene: TRBJ2-4
CDR3 DNA: TGTGCCAGCAGCCCGGAGGGGGGACAGGGGGCCAAAAACATTCAGTACTTC
CDR3 protein: CASSPEGGQGAKNIQYF

V gene: TRBV10-3
D gene: NA
clone size: NA
J gene: TRBJ1-2
CDR3 DNA: TGTGCCATCAGTGAGTCGGGCTACCCTACAGAGGGCTATGGCTACACCTTC
CDR3 protein: CAISESGYPTEGYGYTF

V gene: TRBV5-5
D gene: TRBD1
clone size: once
J gene: TRBJ2-2
CDR3 DNA: TGTGCCAGCACCGCCGGGACAGACCTCTTCACCGGGGAGCTGTTTTTT
CDR3 protein: CASTAGTDLFTGELFF

V gene: TRBV29-1
D gene: TRBD2
clone size: NA
J gene: TRBJ2-7
CDR3 DNA: TGCAGCGTTGTAGGGGCAGCGGGAGGGGGAATCTCCTACGAGCAGTACTTC
CDR3 protein: CSVVGAAGGGISYEQYF

V gene: TRBV6-1
D gene: TRBD1
clone size: NA
J gene: TRBJ1-4
CDR3 DNA: TGTGCCAGCAGTGAAGCGCTCCCCCGGGGACAGACAATAAATGAAAAACTGTTTTTT
CDR3 protein: CASSEALPRGQTINEKLFF

V gene: TRBV9
D gene: TRBD1
clone size: NA
J gene: TRBJ2-7
CDR3 DNA: TGTGCCAGCAGCGTAGGCAGGGGGTTGCCCCGTGACGAGCAGTACTTC
CDR3 protein: CASSVGRGLPRDEQYF